The source of this TCR beta chain is a study of OX40 agonist ivuxolimab in advanced cancers. For the study in its entirety: The costimulatory receptor OX40 (CD134) was targeted by ivuxolimab, a fully human IgG2 agonistic monoclonal antibody. Intravenous ivuxolimab was administered to patients every 2 weeks at six dose levels: 0.01, 0.1, 0.3, 1.5, 3 and 10 mg/kg. Among the 52 dose-escalation patients, approximately 20 had hepatocellular carcinoma, 15 melanoma, 9 renal cell carcinoma and 9 head and neck cancer. In the dose-escalation cohort, around four fifths of patients were male, and the mean age was around 60 years, with a range of roughly 20 to 80. Patients were allowed to have had prior anti-PD-1, anti-PD-L1 or anti-CTLA-4 therapy, and about 40% of the dose-escalation patients had been treated with checkpoint inhibitors. Partial responses occurred in three dose-escalation patients: two with cutaneous melanoma and one with hepatocellular carcinoma. Peripheral TCRbeta sequencing was intended to test whether TCR sequence diversity was altered and clonal T-cell expansion was caused by ivuxolimab. The paper covers the monotherapy dose-escalation part of the phase I ivuxolimab trial, which included N = 52 patients. Results the study describes overall, beyond this receptor: Partial responders in the 0.1-3.0 mg/kg groups had among the lowest normalized peripheral clonal expansion, especially among CD8+ T cells. On average, CD8+ T cells showed more expanded clones than CD4+ T cells after ivuxolimab. Low levels of normalized T-cell clonal expansion were also seen in some patients who did not respond. Which antigens the clonally expanded peripheral T cells were specific for was not determined. Clonal expansion of both CD4+ and CD8+ blood T cells was observed from baseline to week 6 at doses 0.1 to 3.0 mg/kg.

For sequencing of the TCRbeta CDR3 region, genomic DNA was extracted from the sorted cells. The immunoSEQ Assay was used to sequence the TCRbeta CDR3 regions. This is the immuneACCESS table as TCRdb keeps it, with only in-frame sequences that have V and J called. A part of the clones is gone; compared with another copy, unresolved V genes explain less than half, and the rest is unexplained. This sample comprises tens of thousands of clones, around 77% of them detected only once. In total, the top ten clones hold approximately 2% of the sample. A word on this clone: It has no known antigen specificity. No much larger clone exists at a distance of one base, and base qualities are not known.

Patients with autoimmune disease history or receiving systemic immunosuppression were excluded from the trial. In every dose cohort, peripheral blood was drawn for TCR sequencing at baseline, cycle 4 day 1, and cycle 7 day 1. The samples were taken from a phase I, first-in-human, multicenter, open-label dose-escalation trial of ivuxolimab. Adults with locally advanced or metastatic head and neck squamous cell, hepatocellular, melanoma or renal cell carcinoma were enrolled in the trial. Before TCR sequencing, CD4+ T cells and CD8+ T cells were sorted from peripheral blood as separate populations. The germline V gene (reference sequence) supplies CDR1 SGHKS and CDR2 YYEKEE. Counted from cysteine to phenylalanine, this CDR3 has 15 amino acids. Only the CDR3 part of the read is kept: 45 bases, read in frame from the first base. V has 0 bases trimmed and J has 7 bases trimmed; junction bases matching no gene number 2.

This receptor was obtained from an adult with an advanced solid tumor such as melanoma, head and neck, liver or kidney cancer. Sequences were derived from CD4+ or CD8+ T cells sorted from blood, sampled in a trial of the OX40 agonist ivuxolimab. This chain joins TRBV5-5 to TRBJ1-4, with 11 junctional bases fitting TRBD1. The DNA sequence follows: TGTGCCAGCAGCTTGGTAGGACAGGGGGCTGAAAAACTGTTTTTT. This codes for CASSLVGQGAEKLFF.